These 5 T cell receptor beta chains were sequenced from one sample in a study of T cells in Graves' hyperthyroidism and ophthalmopathy. The TCR beta CDR3 regions underwent amplification using RNA transcripts as the source. An initial round of RT-PCR targeting the TCR CDR3 relied on the HTBI primer set. TCRdb redid the calling of the multiplex PCR reads with MiXCR, one entry per CDR3 protein. The table records roughly 560,000 distinct CDR3 sequences, roughly 14% of them present only once. Sequencing was performed on blood. The receptors were gathered from a woman in her forties with Graves' ophthalmopathy.

This clonotype was observed at least ten times. CDR3 region: CASSYRRQGGMNTEAFF. DNA of the CDR3: TGTGCCAGCAGTTACCGTCGACAGGGAGGGATGAACACTGAAGCTTTCTTT. The chain combines TRBV6-2 or TRBV6-3 with TRBJ1-1; TRBD1 matches at 7 bases. Germline CDR1 is MNHEY and CDR2 is SVGEGT. This CDR3 comprises 17 residues. Trimming at V came to 2 bases and at J to 0 bases, leaving 9 bases not matched to a gene.

This clonotype was recorded many times. V is TRBV30 and J is TRBJ2-2; D is ambiguous. V lost 3 bases and J 8 bases, leaving 7 bases between the germline ends. The CDR3 runs to 11 residues. Germline lookup yields CDR1 GTSNPN and CDR2 SVGIG (reference sequence). CDR3 protein: CAWSPSGELFF. The DNA of the CDR3 is TGTGCCTGGAGCCCCTCGGGGGAGCTGTTTTTT.

CDR3 region: CSARDSRQTYEQYF. The CDR3 DNA follows: TGCAGTGCTAGAGATAGTAGGCAAACCTACGAGCAGTACTTC. This chain joins TRBV20-1 and TRBJ2-7; no clear D. Germline values: CDR1 DFQATT, CDR2 SNEGSKA (reference sequence). This CDR3 region has 14 residues. The V end was cut by 0 bases, the J end by 2 bases, with 11 bases between.

This clonotype was counted many times. The chain has TRBV2 and TRBJ1-2, with unresolved D. V shed 3 bases and J shed 0 bases, with 8 bases lying between them. The CDR3 sequence is 14 residues long. Looked up from germline, CDR1 is SNHLY and CDR2 is FYNNEI. In nucleotides, the CDR3 is TGTGCCAGCAGTGACGTCTCTACTAACTATGGCTACACCTTC. The encoded protein is CASSDVSTNYGYTF.

In its sample, this clonotype was seen many times. The rearrangement links TRBV20-1 to TRBJ1-1, with D maybe TRBD1 (6 bases). V lost 6 bases, J lost 3 bases, and 14 bases lay in between. Germline lookup yields CDR1 DFQATT and CDR2 SNEGSKA (reference sequence). This CDR3 is 13 amino acids long. CDR3 in amino acids: CSARGDKHTEAFF. The CDR3 DNA follows: TGCAGTGCCCGAGGGGACAAGCACACTGAAGCTTTCTTT.